One T cell receptor (beta chain) is described in this entry. Produced via immunoSEQ multiplex PCR; TCRdb's table is partial and in-frame only. Here the sample spans under 450,000 clones, more than 80% being singletons. This sample is drawn from a study of control samples from healthy donors and cancer patients. CDR1 and CDR2 (germline): MRHNA, SNTAGT. The CDR3 spans 11 residues. V was trimmed by 2 bases and J by 9 bases, leaving 5 bases between them. The receptor was derived from a man in his forties with head and neck cancer. The sample was PBMCs. The chain couples TRBV6-4 to TRBJ1-5; D remains unclear. The CDR3 loop reads CASSDRAPQHF. The CDR3 nucleotides are TGTGCCAGCAGTGACAGGGCGCCCCAGCATTTT.